This T cell receptor (beta chain) is from a study of monozygotic twins with inflammatory bowel disease. General study points: TCRbeta diversity (inverse Simpson) was lower in IBD patients than in healthy co-twins.

Germline CDR1 is SGHVS and CDR2 is FQNEAQ. The CDR3 has 14 amino acids. In regard to this clonotype: What it recognizes is unknown.

TCRdb re-called the 5' RACE reads; one entry per CDR3 protein, DNA not given. The sample is made up of around 200,000 distinct CDR3 sequences, and the top ten hold 1.5% to 2% of it. The V call is TRBV7-8, the J call TRBJ2-7; TCRdb lists TRBD1, though no DNA is available to test this call. The sequence came from a human donor with ulcerative colitis or Crohn's disease, or a healthy co-twin of an affected twin (not recorded which). Sequencing was performed on blood. The CDR3 is CASSLGRASYEQYF.